This TCR beta chain stems from a study of T cells in Graves' hyperthyroidism and ophthalmopathy. CDR3 length: 15 amino acids. Unmatched junction bases numbered 7, after V lost 4 bases and J lost 3 bases. Germline V CDR1 and CDR2: SGHRS, YFSETQ. Using RNA transcripts as the source, TCR beta CDR3 regions were amplified. The HTBI primer set drove a first-round RT-PCR of the TCR CDR3. TCRdb reprocessed the multiplex PCR reads with MiXCR, giving one entry per CDR3 protein. The sample consists of fewer than 600,000 distinct CDR3 sequences, 14% of them appearing once. This clonotype was seen just once. The chain uses TRBV5-1 and TRBJ2-3, with 8 bases fitting TRBD2. This TCR was sampled from a woman in her 40s with Graves' hyperthyroidism. Sequenced material: blood. The CDR3 DNA reads as TGCGCCAGCAGCCCCCTGGTAGCGGGGACAGATACGCAGTATTTT. This gives the protein CASSPLVAGTDTQYF.